In its sample, the clone carrying this T cell receptor (beta chain) was seen once. This CDR3 contains 16 residues. The ends lost 3 bases at V and 1 base at J; junction bases unmatched: 9. Germline V gene data show CDR1 as GTSNPN and CDR2 as SVGIG (reference sequence). This sample is drawn from a study of technical replicates of blood from several donors. Generated by immunoSEQ multiplex PCR, the TCRdb table keeps only in-frame clones and is missing some. The sample consists of about 84,000 clones, roughly 98% of them appearing once. This TCR derives from a human donor in good health. The chain carries TRBV30 and TRBJ2-4; 7 bases line up with TRBD1. Sequenced input: T cells isolated from PBMCs. This CDR3 reads CAWSEGSGQAKNIQYF. CDR3 in DNA: TGTGCCTGGAGCGAAGGGTCGGGACAGGCCAAAAACATTCAGTACTTC.